These 28 T cell receptor beta chains were all obtained from the same sample, sequenced in a study of memory CD4+ T cells and cytomegalovirus serostatus. The sort gate was single viable CD3+CD4+CD8-CD45RO+ cells for memory CD4+ T cells. Generated by immunoSEQ multiplex PCR, the TCRdb table keeps only in-frame clones and is missing some. Of about 50,000 clones detected, roughly 80% appear once; the ten largest clones hold 0.61%. The sequenced sample was memory CD4+ T cells from blood. These receptors were obtained from an adult in good health and CMV-seronegative.

This chain's CDR3 is CASSYSEGDTQYF. CDR3 bases: TGTGCCAGCAGTTACTCGGAAGGTGATACGCAGTATTTT. The chain carries TRBV6-5 and TRBJ2-3; D gene uncertain. The CDR3 is 13 residues long. The germline V gene has CDR1 MNHEY and CDR2 SVGAGI. With 0 bases removed from V and 6 bases from J, the gap between germline ends came to 7 bases.

The genes are TRBV18 and TRBJ1-2; D gene ambiguous. This CDR3 is 13 amino acids long. V was clipped by 4 bases and J by 8 bases, with 14 bases between them. Germline loops: CDR1 KGHSH, CDR2 LQKENI. CDR3 coding DNA: TGTGCCAGCTCACAGGTCGAGGGCAGCGGCTACACCTTC. Amino acid sequence: CASSQVEGSGYTF.

This clone has a handful of counts. This chain uses TRBV9 with TRBJ2-3; D possibly corresponds to TRBD1 (5 bases). The germline CDR1 and CDR2 sequences are SGDLS and YYNGEE. There are 20 residues in the CDR3. The V and J ends lost 2 bases and 2 bases respectively, with 27 bases between them. CDR3 sequence (DNA): TGTGCCAGCAGCGTGCAGGGTCGTGGTTCGGGCACAAAGCACACAGATACGCAGTATTTT. Amino acid sequence: CASSVQGRGSGTKHTDTQYF. The complete variable domain, with remaining parts taken from reference TRBV9 and TRBJ2-3, reads DSGVTQTPKHLITATGQRVTLRCSPRSGDLSVYWYQQSLDQGLQFLIQYYNGEERAKGNILERFSAQQFPDLHSELNLSSLELGDSALYFCASSVQGRGSGTKHTDTQYFGPGTRLTVL.

The chain carries TRBV2 and TRBJ2-5; D unresolved. This CDR3 spans 13 amino acids. Germline CDR1 is SNHLY and CDR2 is FYNNEI. The germline V and J ends were trimmed by 6 bases and 1 base, with 9 bases remaining between them. In nucleotides, the CDR3 is TGTGCCAGCAGCTTACAGAGCCAAGAGACCCAGTACTTC. Its protein product is CASSLQSQETQYF.

This clone was seen only a few times. V gene TRBV5-1 combines with J gene TRBJ2-7; 8 nucleotides line up with TRBD2. The length of the CDR3 is 15 residues. In germline, CDR1 is SGHRS, CDR2 YFSETQ. The ends lost 6 bases at V and 6 bases at J; junction bases unmatched: 14. The CDR3, as DNA: TGCGCCAGCACCCCTACCGGGACTAGTACGCGCGAGCAGTACTTC. Its translation: CASTPTGTSTREQYF.

This clone was seen more than once but under ten times. The CDR3 DNA reads TGTGCCACCGGGACAGCGAACACTGAAGCTTTCTTT. Translation: CATGTANTEAFF. This rearrangement joins TRBV2 to TRBJ1-1, with 7 bases aligning to TRBD1. The CDR3 totals 12 residues. Trimming cost V 10 bases and J 1 base; bases outside gene matches: 3. Germline assignment: CDR1 SNHLY and CDR2 FYNNEI.

This clone was detected only once. The chain links TRBV7-3 to TRBJ2-1; D might be TRBD1 or TRBD2, each matching 5 bases. This CDR3 spans 17 amino acids. V was cut by 5 bases and J by 1 base, with 18 bases left in between. The V gene's germline CDR1 is SGHTA and CDR2 FQGTGA. The CDR3 nucleotides read TGTGCCAGCAGCCCACTTCTGGGGGATAGGTCCTACAATGAGCAGTTCTTC. It translates to CASSPLLGDRSYNEQFF.

The chain couples TRBV5-6 to TRBJ1-2, with a weak D call TRBD1 (5 bases). The V end was cut by 2 bases, the J end by 4 bases, with 9 bases between. The CDR3 is made up of 13 amino acids. Germline values: CDR1 SGHDT, CDR2 YYEEEE. The CDR3 protein is CASSLRGLYGYTF. The CDR3 nucleotides read TGTGCCAGCAGCTTAAGGGGCCTCTATGGCTACACCTTC.

This chain connects TRBV2 to TRBJ1-5; D gene ambiguous. V was clipped by 7 bases and J by 6 bases, with 19 bases between them. This CDR3 region has 15 residues. Looked up from germline, CDR1 is SNHLY and CDR2 is FYNNEI. The CDR3 coding sequence is TGTGCCAGCACCGCATCCCCGGAGCCCGGTCAGCCCCAGCATTTT. Translated: CASTASPEPGQPQHF.

As DNA, the CDR3 is TGTGCCAGCAGCTTATCTTCGGGCTCTGAAAAACTGTTTTTT. Translation gives CASSLSSGSEKLFF. This chain joins TRBV7-9 and TRBJ1-4, with D hard to call. V was trimmed by 2 bases and J by 7 bases, leaving 11 bases between them. Germline V gene data show CDR1 as SEHNR and CDR2 as FQNEAQ (reference sequence). The CDR3 has 14 amino acids. Using reference TRBV7-9 and TRBJ1-4 for the parts outside the CDR3, the full variable domain is DTGVSQNPRHKITKRGQNVTFRCDPISEHNRLYWYRQTLGQGPEFLTYFQNEAQLEKSRLLSDRFSAERPKGSFSTLEIQRTEQGDSAMYLCASSLSSGSEKLFFGSGTQLSVL.

The rearrangement joins TRBV29-1 to TRBJ2-2, with D uncertain. Germline CDR1 and CDR2: SQVTM and ANQGSEA. The CDR3 runs to 13 residues. The germline V and J ends were trimmed by 3 bases and 1 base, with 6 bases remaining between them. Here the CDR3 DNA reads TGCAGCGTTGAGGGAAAGAACACCGGGGAGCTGTTTTTT. Translating gives CSVEGKNTGELFF.

The chain links TRBV5-1 to TRBJ1-6; 7 bases are a match to TRBD1. The CDR3 contains 15 residues. J lost 7 bases, V lost 2 bases, and 6 bases had no gene match. Germline lookup yields CDR1 SGHRS and CDR2 YFSETQ. The CDR3 coding sequence is TGCGCCAGCAGCTTTAGGGACAGCACCAATTCACCCCTCCACTTT. This gives the protein CASSFRDSTNSPLHF.

The rearrangement links TRBV5-1 to TRBJ2-5; TRBD1 or TRBD2 may be the D gene (5 bases each). The CDR3 runs 15 residues. Germline V gene data show CDR1 as SGHRS and CDR2 as YFSETQ. V lost 1 base and J lost 5, with 15 bases in between. The CDR3 loop reads CASSLSAGTTETQYF. In DNA, the CDR3 is TGCGCCAGCAGCTTGAGTGCCGGGACCACTGAGACCCAGTACTTC.

V usage is TRBV11-3 and J usage is TRBJ2-5, with D uncertain. In germline, CDR1 is SGHNT, CDR2 YENEEA. Trimming removed 5 bases from V and 3 bases from J, with 10 bases in between. The CDR3 has 13 residues. DNA of the CDR3: TGTGCCAGCAGCGTCGACCAGAAAGAGACCCAGTACTTC. Its translation is CASSVDQKETQYF.

The chain employs TRBV6-1 and TRBJ1-6; 7 positions agree with TRBD1. Trimming cost V 6 bases and J 7 bases; bases outside gene matches: 6. This CDR3 region has 14 residues. Germline CDR1 MNHNS, CDR2 SASEGT. The CDR3 loop is CASSVRDRNSPLHF. CDR3 coding DNA: TGTGCCAGCAGCGTCCGGGACAGAAATTCACCCCTCCACTTT.

This sequence joins TRBV2 and TRBJ1-1; the D gene is possibly TRBD1 (6 bases). CDR1 is SNHLY, CDR2 FYNNEI, per germline. CDR3 length: 15 residues. V lost 8 bases and J 0 bases, leaving 16 bases between the germline ends. The CDR3 bases are TGTGCCAGCGGGGGGGGGCAAAGTGTGAACACTGAAGCTTTCTTT. Amino acid sequence: CASGGGQSVNTEAFF.

This clone was recorded only once. The chain has TRBV7-8 and TRBJ1-1; D uncertain. Trimming cost V 1 base and J 1 base, with 4 bases left between them. In germline, CDR1 is SGHVS, CDR2 FQNEAQ. This CDR3 has 13 residues. The CDR3 sequence: CASSLDRNTEAFF. The CDR3 DNA sequence: TGTGCCAGCAGCTTAGATAGGAACACTGAAGCTTTCTTT.

J is TRBJ2-7 and V is TRBV6-4; D remains ambiguous. V was clipped by 3 bases and J by 9 bases, with 12 bases between them. The CDR3 covers 12 residues. Germline V gene data show CDR1 as MRHNA and CDR2 as SNTAGT. The CDR3 is CASSDTTFGQYF. CDR3 in DNA: TGTGCCAGCAGTGATACGACATTCGGGCAGTACTTC.

CDR3: CASSPGQGSTGELFF. The CDR3 nucleotides are TGTGCCAGCTCACCGGGACAGGGATCCACCGGGGAGCTGTTTTTT. J is TRBJ2-2 and V is TRBV18, with TRBD1 identical over 9 bases. This CDR3 contains 15 residues. V was clipped by 3 bases and J by 4 bases; unmatched bases: 3. CDR1 is KGHSH, CDR2 LQKENI, per germline.

Relative to its sample, this clone is medium-sized. V is TRBV7-6 and J is TRBJ1-3, with D possibly being TRBD1 (5 bases). Germline lookup yields CDR1 SGHVS and CDR2 FNYEAQ. The CDR3 runs to 15 residues. The germline V and J ends were trimmed by 5 bases and 0 bases, with 11 bases remaining between them. CDR3 in amino acids: CASSHRIDSGNTIYF. The CDR3 DNA follows: TGTGCCAGCAGCCACAGGATCGACTCTGGAAACACCATATATTTT.

The rearrangement links TRBV10-3 to TRBJ2-1; a possible D gene is TRBD1 (6 bases). CDR1 is ENHRY and CDR2 is SYGVKD in the germline V gene. Between the trimmed V and J ends, which lost 3 bases and 0 bases, there was a span of 18 bases. The CDR3 totals 18 residues. This chain's CDR3 is CAISDKTGQRSSYNEQFF. The CDR3 DNA reads TGTGCCATCAGTGACAAAACAGGGCAGCGGAGCTCCTACAATGAGCAGTTCTTC.

This clone has only one observation. The chain joins TRBV5-1 to TRBJ1-4; the D gene is possibly TRBD1 (5 bases). CDR1 is SGHRS and CDR2 is YFSETQ in the germline V gene. The CDR3 has 14 amino acids. V lost 5 bases and J lost 8, with 16 bases in between. For the CDR3, the DNA is TGCGCCAGCAGTCCTAATGGGGGGACCGAAAAACTGTTTTTT. Its protein product is CASSPNGGTEKLFF.

The V gene is TRBV18, the J gene TRBJ2-7; D possibly uses TRBD1 or TRBD2 (5 bases each). Trimming shortened V by 0 bases and J by 8 bases, and 23 bases separated the two germline ends. CDR1 is KGHSH and CDR2 is LQKENI in the germline V gene. The CDR3 is 17 residues long. In DNA form, the CDR3 reads TGTGCCAGCTCACCACCAACCGCCGGGGCAGCCCCCCGTCAGCAGTACTTC. Translated, it gives CASSPPTAGAAPRQQYF.

V gene TRBV27 combines with J gene TRBJ2-7; 9 bases fit TRBD2. The CDR3 covers 15 residues. J was trimmed by 2 bases and V by 1 base; bases with no gene match: 3. Germline V gene sequence: CDR1 MNHEY, CDR2 SMNVEV (reference sequence). CDR3 sequence reads: CASSLLRGGAYEQYF. CDR3 nucleotide sequence: TGTGCCAGCAGTTTATTGCGGGGGGGGGCCTACGAGCAGTACTTC.

The chain links TRBV7-3 to TRBJ2-7; D gene ambiguous. Trimming shortened V by 1 base and J by 3 bases, and 7 bases separated the two germline ends. This CDR3 has 13 amino acids. The germline V gene has CDR1 SGHTA and CDR2 FQGTGA. The CDR3 spells CASSLKGNYEQYF. In DNA form, the CDR3 reads TGTGCCAGCAGCTTAAAAGGGAACTACGAGCAGTACTTC.

This chain uses TRBV13 with TRBJ2-7; unclear D gene. Trimming left V 5 bases short and J 4 bases short, with 15 bases between. CDR3 size: 14 residues. Per germline, CDR1 PRHDT and CDR2 FYEKMQ (reference sequence). CDR3 sequence reads: CASSPRAEAYEQYF. CDR3 DNA: TGTGCCAGCAGCCCCCGGGCAGAAGCTTACGAGCAGTACTTC. Together with reference TRBV13 and TRBJ2-7, the CDR3 gives the full variable domain: AAGVIQSPRHLIKEKRETATLKCYPIPRHDTVYWYQQGPGQDPQFLISFYEKMQSDKGSIPDRFSAQQFSDYHSELNMSSLELGDSALYFCASSPRAEAYEQYFGPGTRLTVT.

The chain combines TRBV13 with TRBJ2-5; no firm D call. The ends were cut back, 7 bases at V and 7 bases at J, with 19 bases in the middle. This CDR3 contains 14 residues. CDR1 and CDR2 from the germline V gene are PRHDT and FYEKMQ (reference sequence). CDR3 bases: TGTGCCAGCACCAGAAGGACGGTCACTGGGACCCAGTACTTC. This gives the protein CASTRRTVTGTQYF. The entire variable domain, with the rest obtained from reference TRBV13 and TRBJ2-5, is as follows: AAGVIQSPRHLIKEKRETATLKCYPIPRHDTVYWYQQGPGQDPQFLISFYEKMQSDKGSIPDRFSAQQFSDYHSELNMSSLELGDSALYFCASTRRTVTGTQYFGPGTRLLVL.

V gene TRBV14 combines with J gene TRBJ2-1; 7 positions agree with TRBD2. Germline assignment: CDR1 SGHDN and CDR2 FVKESK. The trim removed 4 bases at V and 8 bases at J, leaving 17 bases unmatched. There are 17 residues in the CDR3. CDR3 loop: CASSRVSSGRAGDEQFF. CDR3 nucleotide sequence: TGTGCCAGCAGCCGGGTCTCTAGCGGCCGTGCCGGGGATGAGCAGTTCTTC.